This T cell receptor beta chain was captured in a study of T cell repertoires in cytomegalovirus infection. Whole-study results and caveats: Cumulative public TCR beta family frequency identified carriers of CMV plus the relevant HLA.

A single record per CDR3 protein comes from TCRdb applying MiXCR to the reads. The sample includes 750,000 to 900,000 distinct CDR3 sequences, around 29% seen only once; the top ten take around 13%. The CDR3 consists of 18 residues. With V trimmed by 5 bases and J by 6 bases, 15 bases remained unmatched. Germline lookup yields CDR1 SNHLY and CDR2 FYNNEI. Of note for this clonotype: The antigen remains undetermined.

The TCR sequence derives from a human donor in good health (CMV status not recorded). Some clones in this sample may be carry-over from other donors' samples. The source material was cultured CD8+ T cells from PBMCs, sampled from culture after CMV antigen stimulation. The chain has TRBV2 and TRBJ2-1; 11 bases align to TRBD2. The CDR3 here is CASSPSTLSGGALNEQFF. Here the CDR3 DNA reads TGTGCCAGCAGTCCGTCGACCCTTAGCGGGGGGGCCCTCAATGAGCAGTTCTTC.